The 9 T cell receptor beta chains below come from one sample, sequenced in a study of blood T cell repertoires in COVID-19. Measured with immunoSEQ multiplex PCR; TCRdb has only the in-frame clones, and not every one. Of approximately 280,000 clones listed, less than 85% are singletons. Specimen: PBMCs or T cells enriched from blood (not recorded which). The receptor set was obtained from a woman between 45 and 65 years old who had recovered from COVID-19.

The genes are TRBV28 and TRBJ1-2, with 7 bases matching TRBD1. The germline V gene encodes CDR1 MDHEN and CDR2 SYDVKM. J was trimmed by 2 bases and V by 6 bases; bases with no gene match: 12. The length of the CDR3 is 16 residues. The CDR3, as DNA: TGTGCCAGCAGACAACCGACAGGGAGGACCAACTATGGCTACACCTTC. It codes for CASRQPTGRTNYGYTF.

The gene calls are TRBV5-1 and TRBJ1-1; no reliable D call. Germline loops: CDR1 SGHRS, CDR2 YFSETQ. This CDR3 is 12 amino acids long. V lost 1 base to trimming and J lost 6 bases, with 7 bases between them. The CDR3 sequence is CASSLLGAEAFF. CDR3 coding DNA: TGCGCCAGCAGCTTGCTCGGGGCTGAAGCTTTCTTT.

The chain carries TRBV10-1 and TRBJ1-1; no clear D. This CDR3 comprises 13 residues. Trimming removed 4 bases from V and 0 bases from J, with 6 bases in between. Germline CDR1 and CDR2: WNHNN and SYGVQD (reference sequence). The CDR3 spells CASSVSLNTEAFF. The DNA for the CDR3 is TGCGCCAGCAGTGTTTCCTTGAACACTGAAGCTTTCTTT.

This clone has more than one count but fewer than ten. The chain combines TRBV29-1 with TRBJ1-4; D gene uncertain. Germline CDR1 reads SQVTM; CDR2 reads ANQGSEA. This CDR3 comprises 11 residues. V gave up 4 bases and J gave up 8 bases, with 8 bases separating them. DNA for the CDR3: TGCAGCGTTGCTCTGAGGGAAAAACTGTTTTTT. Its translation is CSVALREKLFF.

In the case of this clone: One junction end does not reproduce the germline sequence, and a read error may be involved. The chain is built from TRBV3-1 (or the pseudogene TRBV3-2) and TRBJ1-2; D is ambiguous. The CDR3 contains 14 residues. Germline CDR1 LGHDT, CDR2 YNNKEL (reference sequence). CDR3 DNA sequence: TGTGCCAGCAGCCAAGGGGTGAAGGAGGGCGCGTACATCTTC. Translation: CASSQGVKEGAYIF.

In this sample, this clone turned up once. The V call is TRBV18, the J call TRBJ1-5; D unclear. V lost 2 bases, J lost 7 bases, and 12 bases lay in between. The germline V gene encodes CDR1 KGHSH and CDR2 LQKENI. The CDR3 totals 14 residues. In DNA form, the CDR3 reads TGTGCCAGCTCACCAACAAGGGAGAGCCAGCCCCAGCATTTT. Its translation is CASSPTRESQPQHF.

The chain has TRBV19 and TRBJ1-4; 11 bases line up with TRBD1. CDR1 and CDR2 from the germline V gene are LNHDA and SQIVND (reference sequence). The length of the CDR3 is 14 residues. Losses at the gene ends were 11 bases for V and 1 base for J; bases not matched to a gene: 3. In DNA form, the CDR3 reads TGTGCCGGTGGGACAGGGGGAACTAATGAAAAACTGTTTTTT. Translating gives CAGGTGGTNEKLFF.

The CDR3 DNA reads TGTGCCAGCAGGGGAGGGCGGGAGCAGTACTTC. Translating gives CASRGGREQYF. The genes are TRBV2 and TRBJ2-7; 7 bases match TRBD2. Germline V gives CDR1 SNHLY, CDR2 FYNNEI. The V gene end was trimmed by 6 bases and the J gene end by 7 bases; junction bases not matched to a gene: 3. The CDR3 sequence is 11 residues long.

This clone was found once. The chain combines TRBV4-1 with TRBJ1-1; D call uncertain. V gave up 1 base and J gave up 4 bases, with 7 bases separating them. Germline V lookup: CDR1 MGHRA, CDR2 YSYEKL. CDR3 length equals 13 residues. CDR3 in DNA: TGCGCCAGCAGCCAAGTCAAGAGCACTGAAGCTTTCTTT. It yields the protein CASSQVKSTEAFF.